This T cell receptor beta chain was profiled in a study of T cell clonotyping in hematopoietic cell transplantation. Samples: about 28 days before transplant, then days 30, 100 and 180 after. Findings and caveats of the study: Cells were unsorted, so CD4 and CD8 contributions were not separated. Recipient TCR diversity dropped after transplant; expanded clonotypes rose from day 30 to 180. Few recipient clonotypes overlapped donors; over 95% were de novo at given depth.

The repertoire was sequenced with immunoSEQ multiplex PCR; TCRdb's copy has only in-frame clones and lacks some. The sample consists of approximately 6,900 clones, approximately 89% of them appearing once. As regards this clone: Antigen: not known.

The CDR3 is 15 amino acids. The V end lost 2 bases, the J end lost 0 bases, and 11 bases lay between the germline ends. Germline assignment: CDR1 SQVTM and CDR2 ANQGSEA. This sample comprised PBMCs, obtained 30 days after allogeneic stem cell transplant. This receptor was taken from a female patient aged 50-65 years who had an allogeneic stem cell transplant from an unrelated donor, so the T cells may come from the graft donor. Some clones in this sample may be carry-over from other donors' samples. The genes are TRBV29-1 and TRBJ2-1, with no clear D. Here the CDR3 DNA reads TGCAGCGTTGAATGGTCACGGAGCTCCTACAATGAGCAGTTCTTC. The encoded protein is CSVEWSRSSYNEQFF.